Listed below are T cell receptor beta chains from one sample, sequenced in a study of T-cell reconstitution after alpha-beta-depleted transplantation in children. TCRdb itself ran the PCR reads through MiXCR, one entry per CDR3 protein. The sample lists under 300,000 distinct CDR3 sequences, 11% occurring once. Specimen: peripheral blood, collected 180 days after TCRalphabeta/CD19-depleted stem cell transplant. These receptors were collected from a male patient between 2 and 10 years old who had a stem cell transplant for chronic granulomatous disease, so the T cells may come from the graft donor. The CDR3 runs from the conserved cysteine through the conserved F or W. Fields, in order: clone size, J gene, V gene, D gene, CDR3 DNA, CDR3 protein. D genes are given only for firm matches. The size of a clone is reported for some rows only, either as once, few or many, or as a class for expanded clones.

NA,TRBJ2-3,TRBV7-9,NA,TGTGCCAGCAGCCAGAGGGCTTTGGGAGATACGCAGTATTTT,CASSQRALGDTQYF
few,TRBJ1-6,TRBV18,NA,TGTGCCAGCTCACCACCGATGGGTCTCAGCTCCTATAATTCACCCCTCCACTTT,CASSPPMGLSSYNSPLHF
many,TRBJ2-3,TRBV7-2,NA,TGTGCCAGCAGCCCATCGGACAGCACAGATACGCAGTATTTT,CASSPSDSTDTQYF
many,TRBJ2-7,TRBV5-5,TRBD1,TGTGCCAGCAGCTTGGAACAGGGGGCGGGAGAGCAGTACTTC,CASSLEQGAGEQYF
many,TRBJ1-1,TRBV6-2/TRBV6-3,NA,TGTGCCAGCAGTTACTCGGGAAGTAGCGGGACGGAGAGGAACACTGAAGCTTTCTTT,CASSYSGSSGTERNTEAFF
NA,TRBJ2-3,TRBV29-1,TRBD1,TGCAGCGTTGATCGAGACAGGGGCACAGATACGCAGTATTTT,CSVDRDRGTDTQYF
many,TRBJ1-2,TRBV29-1,NA,TGCAGCGTCGTCATCTTGGGGGGCTACACCTTC,CSVVILGGYTF
many,TRBJ2-5,TRBV18,NA,TGTGCCAGCTCACCTATCGACAGAGAGACCCAGTACTTC,CASSPIDRETQYF
many,TRBJ2-3,TRBV25-1,NA,TGTGCCAGCCGCTCCTTCTCGGGGAGCACAGATACGCAGTATTTT,CASRSFSGSTDTQYF
many,TRBJ2-5,TRBV9,TRBD1,TGTGCCAGCAGCCCCCTAGGGGGCCGCTCCCCAGAGACCCAGTACTTC,CASSPLGGRSPETQYF
many,TRBJ2-3,TRBV5-1,NA,TGCGCCAGCAGCTTGCACCCCGGAGATACGCAGTATTTT,CASSLHPGDTQYF
many,TRBJ2-2,TRBV28,NA,TGTGCCAGCAATGGCCCGAACACCGGGGAGCTGTTTTTT,CASNGPNTGELFF
many,TRBJ2-2,TRBV15,TRBD2,TGTGCCACCAGCAGGACTAGCAGTCATCTGAACACCGGGGAGCTGTTTTTT,CATSRTSSHLNTGELFF
many,TRBJ1-2,TRBV5-1,NA,TGCGCCAGCCGCCCCGACAGCCCTAACTATGGCTACACCTTC,CASRPDSPNYGYTF
many,TRBJ2-5,TRBV5-1,TRBD2,TGCGCCAGCAGCTCAGGAGCGGGAGGGCCTCAGACCCAGTACTTC,CASSSGAGGPQTQYF
many,TRBJ1-2,TRBV29-1,NA,TGCAGCGATAACCCTTGGGGCTATGGCTACACCTTC,CSDNPWGYGYTF
NA,TRBJ1-1,TRBV19,NA,TGTGCCAGTAACATACCCGGCGTGAACACTGAAGCTTTCTTT,CASNIPGVNTEAFF
many,TRBJ2-3,TRBV20-1,TRBD2,TGCAGTGCCGCGGGACTAGCGGCTGATACGCAGTATTTT,CSAAGLAADTQYF
many,TRBJ1-3,TRBV9,NA,TGTGCCAGCAGCGTAGCGGAGGGGTATCGCTCTGGAAACACCATATATTTT,CASSVAEGYRSGNTIYF
many,TRBJ2-1,TRBV20-1,TRBD2,TGCAGTGCTACTACTAGCGGGATTTACAATGAGCAGTTCTTC,CSATTSGIYNEQFF
many,TRBJ2-1,TRBV29-1,TRBD2,TGCAGCGTGCTGACCCCCCTAGCGGGAGCGAACAATGAGCAGTTCTTC,CSVLTPLAGANNEQFF
many,TRBJ2-1,TRBV5-5,TRBD2,TGTGCCAGCAGCCCTCCTGGACTAGCCCCCTACAATGAGCAGTTCTTC,CASSPPGLAPYNEQFF
many,TRBJ2-1,TRBV7-2,TRBD1,TGTGCCAGCAGCGCGACAGGGAATGAGCAGTTCTTC,CASSATGNEQFF
many,TRBJ2-2,TRBV12-3/TRBV12-4,NA,TGTGCCAGCAGTTTAGTTGCGGGCGGGGAGCTGTTTTTT,CASSLVAGGELFF
many,TRBJ2-2,TRBV19,NA,TGTGCCAGTATTCCCGGATGGCAGGGAGGAACCGGGGAGCTGTTTTTT,CASIPGWQGGTGELFF